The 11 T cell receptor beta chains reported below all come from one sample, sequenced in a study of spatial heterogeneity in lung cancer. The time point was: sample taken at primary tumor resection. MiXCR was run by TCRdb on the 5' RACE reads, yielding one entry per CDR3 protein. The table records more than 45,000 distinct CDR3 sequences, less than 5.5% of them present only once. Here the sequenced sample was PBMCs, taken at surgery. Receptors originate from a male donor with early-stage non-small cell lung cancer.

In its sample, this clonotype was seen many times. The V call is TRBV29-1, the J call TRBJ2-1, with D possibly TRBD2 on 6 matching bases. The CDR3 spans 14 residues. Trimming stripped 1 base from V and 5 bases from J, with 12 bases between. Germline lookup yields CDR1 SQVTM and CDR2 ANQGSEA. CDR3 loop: CSVEVGIADNEQFF. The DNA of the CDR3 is TGCAGCGTTGAAGTAGGGATAGCGGACAATGAGCAGTTCTTC.

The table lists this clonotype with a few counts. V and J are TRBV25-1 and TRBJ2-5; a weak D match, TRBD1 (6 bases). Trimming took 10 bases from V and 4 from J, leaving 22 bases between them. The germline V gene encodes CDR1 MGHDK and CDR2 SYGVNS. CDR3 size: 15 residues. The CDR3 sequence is CATNDRRWVRETQYF. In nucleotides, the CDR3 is TGTGCCACCAACGACAGGCGTTGGGTCCGAGAGACCCAGTACTTC.

CDR3 coding DNA: TGTGCCAGCAGCTCCGGGACAGGGGACGCCTCAAATTCACCCCTCCACTTT. The encoded protein is CASSSGTGDASNSPLHF. The chain couples TRBV12-3 or TRBV12-4 to TRBJ1-6, with 10 nucleotides matching TRBD1. Trimming took 6 bases from V and 7 from J; bases not matched to a gene: 12. CDR3 length: 17 residues.

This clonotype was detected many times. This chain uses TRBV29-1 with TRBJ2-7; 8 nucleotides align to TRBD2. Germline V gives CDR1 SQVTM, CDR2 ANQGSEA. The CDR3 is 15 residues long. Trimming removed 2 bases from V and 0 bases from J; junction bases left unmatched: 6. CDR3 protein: CSVETSGGSSYEQYF. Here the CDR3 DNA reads TGCAGCGTTGAAACCAGCGGGGGTAGCTCCTACGAGCAGTACTTC.

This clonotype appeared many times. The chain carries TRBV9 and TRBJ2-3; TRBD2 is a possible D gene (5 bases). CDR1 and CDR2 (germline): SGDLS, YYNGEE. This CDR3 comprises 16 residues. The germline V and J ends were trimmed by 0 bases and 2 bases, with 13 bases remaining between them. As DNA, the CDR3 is TGTGCCAGCAGCGTAGATGTAGCGCCATACACAGATACGCAGTATTTT. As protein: CASSVDVAPYTDTQYF.

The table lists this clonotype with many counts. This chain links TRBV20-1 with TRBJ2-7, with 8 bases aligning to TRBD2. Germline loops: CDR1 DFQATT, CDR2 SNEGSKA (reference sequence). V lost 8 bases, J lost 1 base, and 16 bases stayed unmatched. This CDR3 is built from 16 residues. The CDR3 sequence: CSLLSSGMGGSYEQYF. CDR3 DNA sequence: TGCAGTCTACTTAGTAGCGGGATGGGGGGGTCCTACGAGCAGTACTTC.

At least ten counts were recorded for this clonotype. The CDR3 bases are TGCGCCAGCAGCCAAGATGGACAGGGCAACTATGGCTACACCTTC. Translating it yields CASSQDGQGNYGYTF. The rearrangement links TRBV4-1 to TRBJ1-2; TRBD1 matches 8 bases. The CDR3 is 15 amino acids. Germline CDR1 and CDR2: MGHRA and YSYEKL. J lost 2 bases, V lost 0 bases, and 2 bases had no gene match.

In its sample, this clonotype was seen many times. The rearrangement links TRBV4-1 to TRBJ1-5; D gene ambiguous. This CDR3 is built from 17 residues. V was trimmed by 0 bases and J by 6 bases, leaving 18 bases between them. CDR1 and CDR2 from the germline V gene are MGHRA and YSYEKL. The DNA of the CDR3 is TGCGCCAGCAGCCAAGATTACCGTCCCCGGTATGGTCAGCCCCAGCATTTT. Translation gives CASSQDYRPRYGQPQHF.

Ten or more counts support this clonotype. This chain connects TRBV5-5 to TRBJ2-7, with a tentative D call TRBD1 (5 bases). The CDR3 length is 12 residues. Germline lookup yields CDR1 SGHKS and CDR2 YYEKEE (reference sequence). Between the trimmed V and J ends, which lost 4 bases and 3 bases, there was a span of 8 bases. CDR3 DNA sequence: TGTGCCAGCAGCCTGGACATCTACGAGCAGTACTTC. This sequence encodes CASSLDIYEQYF.

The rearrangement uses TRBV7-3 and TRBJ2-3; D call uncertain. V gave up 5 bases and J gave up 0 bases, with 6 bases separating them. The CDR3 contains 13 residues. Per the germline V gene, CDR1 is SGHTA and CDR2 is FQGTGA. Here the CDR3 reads CASSPHSTDTQYF. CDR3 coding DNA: TGTGCCAGCAGCCCACATAGCACAGATACGCAGTATTTT.

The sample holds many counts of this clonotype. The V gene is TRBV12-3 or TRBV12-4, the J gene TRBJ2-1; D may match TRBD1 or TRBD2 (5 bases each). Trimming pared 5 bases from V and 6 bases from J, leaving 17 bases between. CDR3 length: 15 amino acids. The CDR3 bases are TGTGCCAGCAGTCCAACTAGTGGGGCCGGCAATGAGCAGTTCTTC. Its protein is CASSPTSGAGNEQFF.